Listed below are T cell receptor beta chains from one sample, sequenced in a study of T cell repertoires in cytomegalovirus infection. TCRdb fed the reads into MiXCR, producing one record per CDR3 protein. This sample has about 230,000 distinct CDR3 sequences, with 20% to 25% found just once. Sequenced sample: CD8+ T cells from PBMCs. The source is a human donor in good health (CMV status not recorded). Some clones in this sample may be carry-over from other donors' samples. CDR3s include the opening cysteine and the closing phenylalanine or tryptophan. D genes are given only for firm matches. Clone size is not always given. Where it is, it says once, few, many or a class for expanded clones.

TRBD1	TRBV18	NA	14	TRBJ2-1	CASSGQDRDNEQFF	TGTGCCAGCTCAGGCCAGGACAGGGACAATGAGCAGTTCTTC
NA	TRBV6-1	few	17	TRBJ1-2	CASVGVIGPRGDYGYTF	TGTGCCAGCGTGGGTGTCATCGGTCCGCGAGGGGACTATGGCTACACCTTC
TRBD2	TRBV4-1	many	16	TRBJ2-1	CASSHTSGGMGDEQFF	TGCGCCAGCAGCCACACTAGCGGGGGTATGGGCGATGAGCAGTTCTTC
NA	TRBV7-3	NA	15	TRBJ2-1	CASSTTGGVDNEQFF	TGTGCCAGCAGCACAACAGGGGGGGTGGACAATGAGCAGTTCTTC
TRBD2	TRBV7-2	many	16	TRBJ2-7	CASSSWITSGAYEQYF	TGTGCCAGCAGCTCGTGGATAACTAGCGGGGCCTACGAGCAGTACTTC
NA	TRBV7-8	NA	14	TRBJ2-7	CASSLYEGGYEQYF	TGTGCCAGCAGCTTATATGAAGGAGGCTACGAGCAGTACTTC
NA	TRBV29-1	NA	12	TRBJ2-7	CSVRDGSYEQYF	TGCAGCGTCCGGGACGGATCCTACGAGCAGTACTTC
NA	TRBV29-1	NA	16	TRBJ1-2	CSVEEGGGLFNYGYTF	TGCAGCGTTGAAGAAGGAGGTGGGCTCTTTAACTATGGCTACACCTTC
NA	TRBV11-1	NA	15	TRBJ2-1	CASSLVTFGGNEQFF	TGTGCCAGCAGCTTAGTAACTTTCGGGGGAAATGAGCAGTTCTTC
TRBD1	TRBV7-6	few	15	TRBJ2-7	CASSQQATGTYEQYF	TGTGCCAGCAGCCAACAAGCGACAGGGACCTACGAGCAGTACTTC
TRBD2	TRBV13	NA	16	TRBJ2-1	CASSSSGGVSYNEQFF	TGTGCCAGCAGCTCTAGCGGGGGGGTCTCCTACAATGAGCAGTTCTTC
NA	TRBV29-1	NA	12	TRBJ1-1	CSVPTENTEAFF	TGCAGCGTTCCGACAGAGAACACTGAAGCTTTCTTT
NA	TRBV7-9	few	15	TRBJ2-1	CASSYLNFPDNEQFF	TGTGCCAGCAGCTACCTGAATTTCCCGGACAATGAGCAGTTCTTC
NA	TRBV19	NA	16	TRBJ1-4	CASSEQGPTTNEKLFF	TGTGCCAGTAGTGAACAGGGACCCACAACTAATGAAAAACTGTTTTTT
NA	TRBV2	NA	15	TRBJ2-3	CASSEKYRLTDTQYF	TGTGCCAGCAGTGAAAAGTATCGGCTAACAGATACGCAGTATTTT
TRBD1	TRBV7-9	many	20	TRBJ2-3	CASSLPTGTGAAPPTDTQYF	TGTGCCAGCAGCTTGCCGACCGGGACAGGGGCCGCCCCCCCCACAGATACGCAGTATTTT
NA	TRBV5-6	NA	13	TRBJ2-1	CVSSSFPYNEQFF	TGTGTCAGCAGCAGCTTTCCCTACAATGAGCAGTTCTTC
TRBD2	TRBV2	few	15	TRBJ2-1	CASRPTSGGRNEQFF	TGTGCCAGCAGACCCACTAGCGGGGGGCGCAATGAGCAGTTCTTC
NA	TRBV11-3	few	16	TRBJ2-1	CASSLDSGRSYNEQFF	TGTGCCAGCAGCTTAGACAGTGGCCGCTCCTACAATGAGCAGTTCTTC
TRBD2	TRBV4-1	many	14	TRBJ2-7	CASSIAGAGYEQYF	TGCGCCAGCAGCATAGCGGGGGCCGGCTACGAGCAGTACTTC
NA	TRBV6-5	many	13	TRBJ1-2	CASSPGGGYGYTF	TGTGCCAGCAGCCCCGGGGGGGGCTATGGCTACACCTTC
NA	TRBV29-1	NA	13	TRBJ2-3	CSVEDPTTDTQYF	TGCAGCGTTGAAGATCCTACCACAGATACGCAGTATTTT
TRBD1	TRBV5-1	NA	15	TRBJ2-1	CASSTYRGLDNEQFF	TGCGCCAGCAGCACATACAGGGGGCTGGATAATGAGCAGTTCTTC
TRBD2	TRBV28	few	16	TRBJ2-5	CASSLPGLAGEETQYF	TGTGCCAGCAGTCTTCCGGGACTAGCGGGGGAAGAGACCCAGTACTTC
TRBD1	TRBV2	NA	16	TRBJ2-5	CASNQPWTGPQETQYF	TGTGCCAGCAACCAACCCTGGACAGGGCCTCAAGAGACCCAGTACTTC
NA	TRBV3-1	NA	19	TRBJ2-3	CASSQDLFGGQSYTDTQYF	TGTGCCAGCAGCCAAGATCTTTTCGGGGGGCAGTCCTACACAGATACGCAGTATTTT
NA	TRBV6-6	NA	17	TRBJ1-5	CASSYLNRVSSNQPQHF	TGTGCCAGCAGTTACCTAAACAGGGTTTCTAGCAATCAGCCCCAGCATTTT
TRBD1	TRBV7-8	many	15	TRBJ1-4	CASSPHRGTNEKLFF	TGTGCCAGCAGCCCTCACAGGGGAACTAATGAAAAACTGTTTTTT
NA	TRBV27	few	14	TRBJ1-1	CASSPQGWDTEAFF	TGTGCCAGCAGTCCACAGGGTTGGGACACTGAAGCTTTCTTT
NA	TRBV6-5	NA	14	TRBJ1-4	CASSSEVGREKLFF	TGTGCCAGCTCGTCAGAGGTGGGACGGGAAAAACTGTTTTTT
NA	TRBV28	few	14	TRBJ2-3	CASSTGTPTDTQYF	TGTGCCAGCAGCACCGGGACCCCCACAGATACGCAGTATTTT
TRBD2	TRBV20-1	few	17	TRBJ2-1	CSASDHGGAFEDNEQFF	TGCAGTGCTAGCGACCACGGGGGGGCGTTTGAGGACAATGAGCAGTTCTTC
TRBD1	TRBV7-8	medium-sized	17	TRBJ1-6	CASSLASGQGLNSPLHF	TGTGCCAGCAGCTTAGCATCCGGACAGGGACTCAATTCACCCCTCCACTTT
TRBD1	TRBV29-1	many	13	TRBJ1-2	CSGDRGHVDGYTF	TGCAGCGGGGACAGGGGGCACGTTGATGGCTACACCTTC
NA	TRBV7-9	NA	16	TRBJ1-4	CASSLPRDATNEKLFF	TGTGCCAGCAGCTTACCCCGGGATGCAACTAATGAAAAACTGTTTTTT
NA	TRBV5-6	few	12	TRBJ2-1	CASSWVDNEQFF	TGTGCCAGCAGCTGGGTTGACAATGAGCAGTTCTTC
NA	TRBV29-1	NA	11	TRBJ2-2	CSVVHTGELFF	TGCAGCGTTGTGCACACCGGGGAGCTGTTTTTT
TRBD1	TRBV28	few	15	TRBJ2-7	CASSFRLGTGIEQYF	TGTGCCAGCAGTTTCCGCCTCGGGACAGGGATCGAGCAGTACTTC
NA	TRBV19	many	16	TRBJ1-1	CASSNRPYRENTEAFF	TGTGCCAGTAGTAACCGCCCCTACAGGGAGAACACTGAAGCTTTCTTT
NA	TRBV27	NA	14	TRBJ1-5	CASSTTMGYQPQHF	TGTGCCAGCAGTACCACGATGGGGTATCAGCCCCAGCATTTT
TRBD2	TRBV12-3/TRBV12-4	many	15	TRBJ2-1	CASIGLAGSYNEQFF	TGTGCCAGCATCGGACTAGCGGGCTCCTACAATGAGCAGTTCTTC
NA	TRBV2	many	14	TRBJ1-2	CASSELRGNYGYTF	TGTGCCAGCAGTGAATTGCGGGGGAACTATGGCTACACCTTC
NA	TRBV6-1	few	17	TRBJ1-1	CASSEIESIYMNTEAFF	TGTGCCAGCAGTGAAATTGAATCGATATACATGAACACTGAAGCTTTCTTT
NA	TRBV15	NA	14	TRBJ2-2	CATSLPANTGELFF	TGTGCCACCAGCCTTCCAGCCAACACCGGGGAGCTGTTTTTT
TRBD1	TRBV6-6	NA	15	TRBJ1-1	CASSLGQDMNTEAFF	TGTGCCAGCAGTCTAGGACAGGACATGAACACTGAAGCTTTCTTT
NA	TRBV4-1	few	13	TRBJ2-7	CASSQVTAYEQYF	TGCGCCAGCAGCCAAGTCACAGCCTACGAGCAGTACTTC
TRBD1	TRBV29-1	many	15	TRBJ1-2	CSVEGGTGGGYGYTF	TGCAGCGTTGAAGGCGGGACAGGGGGCGGCTATGGCTACACCTTC
NA	TRBV6-8	few	14	TRBJ1-1	CASSSTTHYSEAFF	TGTGCCAGCAGTTCAACCACACATTACTCTGAAGCTTTCTTT
TRBD2	TRBV10-2	NA	15	TRBJ2-1	CASALAGGVNNEQFF	TGCGCCAGCGCACTAGCGGGGGGGGTCAACAATGAGCAGTTCTTC
TRBD2	TRBV12-3/TRBV12-4	few	14	TRBJ2-3	CASRGLASTDTQYF	TGTGCCAGCAGGGGACTAGCAAGCACAGATACGCAGTATTTT
NA	TRBV20-1	NA	13	TRBJ1-6	CSAREVGKSPLHF	TGCAGTGCTAGAGAGGTGGGGAAATCACCCCTCCACTTT
NA	TRBV28	NA	12	TRBJ2-7	CVSLRDGYEQYF	TGTGTCAGCCTCCGGGACGGCTACGAGCAGTACTTC
TRBD2	TRBV20-1	few	15	TRBJ2-3	CSARDRLAVADTQYF	TGCAGTGCTAGAGATCGACTAGCTGTCGCAGATACGCAGTATTTT